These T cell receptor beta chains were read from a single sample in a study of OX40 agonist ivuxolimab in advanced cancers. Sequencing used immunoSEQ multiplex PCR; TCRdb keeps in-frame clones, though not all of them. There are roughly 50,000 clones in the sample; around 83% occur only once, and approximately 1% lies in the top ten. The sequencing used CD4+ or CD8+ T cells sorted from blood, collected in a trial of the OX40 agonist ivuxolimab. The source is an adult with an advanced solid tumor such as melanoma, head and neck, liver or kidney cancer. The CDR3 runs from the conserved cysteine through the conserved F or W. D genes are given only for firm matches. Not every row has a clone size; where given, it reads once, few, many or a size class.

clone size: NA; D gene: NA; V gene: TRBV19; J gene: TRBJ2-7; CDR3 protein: CASSITGRREQYF; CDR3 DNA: TGTGCCAGTAGTATAACAGGGAGAAGGGAGCAGTACTTC
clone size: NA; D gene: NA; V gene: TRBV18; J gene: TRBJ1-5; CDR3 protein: CASSPTNANQPQHF; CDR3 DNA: TGTGCCAGCTCACCTACGAATGCCAATCAGCCCCAGCATTTT
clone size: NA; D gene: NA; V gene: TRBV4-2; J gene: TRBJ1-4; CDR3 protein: CASSQDLGRSEKLFF; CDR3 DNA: TGTGCCAGCAGCCAAGACCTCGGGAGAAGTGAAAAACTGTTTTTT
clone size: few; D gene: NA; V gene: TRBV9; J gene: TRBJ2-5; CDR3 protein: CASSVSQGTQYF; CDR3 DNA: TGTGCCAGCAGCGTTTCTCAGGGGACCCAGTACTTC
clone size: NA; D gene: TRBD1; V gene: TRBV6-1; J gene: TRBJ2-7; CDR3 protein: CASSRDRDLEQYF; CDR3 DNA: TGTGCCAGCAGTCGGGACAGGGATCTAGAGCAGTACTTC
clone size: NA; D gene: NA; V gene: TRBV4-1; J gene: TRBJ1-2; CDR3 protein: CASSHMGTTRQVAGYTF; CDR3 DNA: TGCGCCAGCAGCCATATGGGGACGACCAGACAAGTCGCCGGCTACACCTTC
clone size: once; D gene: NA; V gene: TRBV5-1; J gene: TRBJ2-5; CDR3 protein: CASSLDSSQETQYF; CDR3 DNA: TGCGCCAGCAGCTTGGATTCAAGCCAAGAGACCCAGTACTTC
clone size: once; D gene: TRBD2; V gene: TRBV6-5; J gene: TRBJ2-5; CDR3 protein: CASSYSLAEETQYF; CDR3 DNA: TGTGCCAGCAGTTACTCTCTAGCGGAAGAGACCCAGTACTTC
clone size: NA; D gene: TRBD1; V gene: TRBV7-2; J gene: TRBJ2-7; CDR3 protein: CASSLQGTAGIHEQYF; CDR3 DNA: TGTGCCAGCAGCTTACAAGGGACAGCTGGAATCCACGAGCAGTACTTC
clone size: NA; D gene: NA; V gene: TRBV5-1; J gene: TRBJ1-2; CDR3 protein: CASSLAPGTVNYGYTF; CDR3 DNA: TGCGCCAGCAGCTTGGCCCCGGGGACGGTGAACTATGGCTACACCTTC
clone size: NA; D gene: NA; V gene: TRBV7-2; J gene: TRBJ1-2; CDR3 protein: CATAAYLDYGYTF; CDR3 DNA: TGTGCAACAGCGGCGTATCTGGACTATGGCTACACCTTC
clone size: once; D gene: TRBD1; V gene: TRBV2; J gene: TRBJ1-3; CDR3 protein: CASSVGDRGRGTIYF; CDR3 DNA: TGTGCCAGCAGTGTGGGGGACAGGGGCCGTGGCACCATATATTTT
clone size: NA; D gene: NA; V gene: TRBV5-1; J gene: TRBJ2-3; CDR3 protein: CASSLGSSDTDTQYF; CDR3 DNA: TGCGCCAGCAGCTTGGGTTCATCGGATACCGATACGCAGTATTTT
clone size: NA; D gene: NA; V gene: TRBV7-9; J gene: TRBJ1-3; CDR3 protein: CASSSGSGNTIYF; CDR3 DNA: TGTGCCAGCAGTTCGGGCTCTGGAAACACCATATATTTT
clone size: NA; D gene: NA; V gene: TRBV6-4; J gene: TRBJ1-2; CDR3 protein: CASSQSTGSNYGYTF; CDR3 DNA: TGTGCCAGCAGTCAAAGCACCGGGTCCAACTATGGCTACACCTTC
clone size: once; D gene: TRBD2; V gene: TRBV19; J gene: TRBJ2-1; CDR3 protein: CASSRTGTSGVLSYNEQFF; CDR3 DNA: TGTGCCAGTAGTAGAACCGGGACTAGCGGGGTTCTCTCCTACAATGAGCAGTTCTTC
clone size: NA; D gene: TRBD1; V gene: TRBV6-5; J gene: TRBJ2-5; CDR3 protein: CASRSQGRETQYF; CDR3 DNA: TGTGCCAGCAGGTCACAGGGGCGGGAGACCCAGTACTTC
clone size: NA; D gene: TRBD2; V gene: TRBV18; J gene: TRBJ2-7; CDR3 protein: CASSQTSGASYEQYF; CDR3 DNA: TGTGCCAGCTCACAAACTAGCGGGGCCTCCTACGAGCAGTACTTC